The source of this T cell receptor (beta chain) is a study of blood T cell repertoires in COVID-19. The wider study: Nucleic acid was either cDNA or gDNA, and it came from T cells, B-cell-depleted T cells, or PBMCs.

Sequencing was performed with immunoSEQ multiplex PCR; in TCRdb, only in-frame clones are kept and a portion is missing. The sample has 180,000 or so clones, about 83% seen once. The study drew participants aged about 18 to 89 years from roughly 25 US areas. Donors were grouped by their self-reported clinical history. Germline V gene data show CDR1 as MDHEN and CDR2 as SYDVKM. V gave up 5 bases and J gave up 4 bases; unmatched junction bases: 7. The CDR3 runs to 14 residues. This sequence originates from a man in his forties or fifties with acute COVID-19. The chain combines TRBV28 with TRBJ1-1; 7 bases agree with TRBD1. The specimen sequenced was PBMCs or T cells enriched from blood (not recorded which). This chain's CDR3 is CASSHRGLSTEAFF. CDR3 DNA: TGTGCCAGCAGTCACAGGGGATTAAGCACTGAAGCTTTCTTT.